One sample yielded the 17 T cell receptor beta chains listed below, sequenced in a study of CD8+ T cells in alopecia areata. Treatment: oral pan-JAK inhibitor, 5-10 mg twice daily. RNA was isolated and reverse transcribed to cDNA, the sequencing template. The method was immunoSEQ multiplex PCR; TCRdb's version includes in-frame clones alone and lacks a portion of them. The sample holds around 180,000 clones, 60% seen once. The starting material was CD4+ T cells sorted from blood, obtained at week 24, from a patient treated with tofacitinib. Receptors originate from a human donor with alopecia areata.

Only a few counts were recorded for this clone. CDR3 region: CASSLNRGEMFF. CDR3 nucleotide sequence: TGTGCCAGCAGCTTAAATCGCGGGGAAATGTTCTTC. This chain uses TRBV7-3 with TRBJ2-1; TRBD2 is a possible D gene (6 bases). This CDR3 has 12 residues. Germline V gene sequence: CDR1 SGHTA, CDR2 FQGTGA. Trimming took off 1 base at V and 15 bases at J, with 13 bases between the two ends.

This chain uses TRBV20-1 with TRBJ1-1; 7 nucleotides align to TRBD1. The CDR3 has 11 residues. V lost 6 bases, J lost 6 bases, and 4 bases stayed unmatched. Germline V lookup: CDR1 DFQATT, CDR2 SNEGSKA (reference sequence). CDR3: CSATDRAEAFF. CDR3 nucleotide sequence: TGCAGTGCGACCGACAGGGCTGAAGCTTTCTTT.

The V call is TRBV27, the J call TRBJ2-7; D tentatively reads TRBD1 or TRBD2 (6 bases each). The CDR3 is made up of 13 amino acids. Germline CDR1 MNHEY, CDR2 SMNVEV (reference sequence). Trimming took 5 bases from V and 4 from J, leaving 12 bases between them. Here the CDR3 reads CASSPRGLYEQYF. The CDR3 DNA is TGTGCCAGCAGTCCCCGGGGGCTATACGAGCAGTACTTC.

A few counts support this clone. This sequence joins TRBV18 and TRBJ2-3; weak D call: TRBD2 (6 bases). Germline CDR1 KGHSH, CDR2 LQKENI. V dropped 1 base and J dropped 0 bases, with 17 bases sitting between them. This CDR3 is built from 18 residues. CDR3 region: CASSPLPSSGTSTDTQYF. The CDR3 coding sequence is TGTGCCAGCTCACCACTACCCTCTTCCGGGACTAGCACAGATACGCAGTATTTT.

The genes are TRBV11-2 and TRBJ2-7; 9 bases match TRBD1. The V segment lost 4 bases and the J segment 0 bases; nucleotides outside the gene matches: 7. CDR1 and CDR2 (germline): SGHAT, FQNNGV. The CDR3 sequence is 16 residues long. Here the CDR3 reads CASSWAGTGSSYEQYF. The CDR3 DNA reads TGTGCCAGCAGCTGGGCCGGGACAGGGAGCTCCTACGAGCAGTACTTC.

The chain carries TRBV6-5 and TRBJ1-5, with unresolved D. Germline values: CDR1 MNHEY, CDR2 SVGAGI. This CDR3 comprises 12 residues. Trimming left V 8 bases short and J 3 bases short, with 8 bases between. CDR3 region: CASWANNQPQHF. CDR3 sequence (DNA): TGTGCCAGCTGGGCCAACAATCAGCCCCAGCATTTT.

V and J are TRBV7-2 and TRBJ1-5, with D maybe TRBD1 (6 bases). The CDR3 sequence is 13 residues long. CDR1 and CDR2 from the germline V gene are SGHTA and FQGNSA. V was clipped by 5 bases and J by 5 bases, with 10 bases between them. For the CDR3, the DNA is TGTGCCAGCAGCAATAGGGGGGATCAGCCCCAGCATTTT. It specifies CASSNRGDQPQHF.

The rearrangement uses TRBV29-1 and TRBJ1-4; D call uncertain. This CDR3 has 13 residues. CDR1 SQVTM and CDR2 ANQGSEA come from the germline V gene. V was shortened by 4 bases and J by 3 bases, with 9 bases between the two germline ends. CDR3 sequence reads: CSVVGLSNEKLFF. For the CDR3, the DNA is TGCAGCGTTGTTGGGCTATCTAATGAAAAACTGTTTTTT.

This clone was recorded at least ten times. The J gene is TRBJ2-2, the V gene TRBV4-1; possible D gene TRBD2, 6 bases. Germline lookup yields CDR1 MGHRA and CDR2 YSYEKL. The CDR3 runs 16 residues. V was cut by 1 base and J by 1 base, with 10 bases left in between. CDR3 DNA: TGCGCCAGCAGCCAAGTGCCAGCGGGGAACACCGGGGAGCTGTTTTTT. The encoded protein is CASSQVPAGNTGELFF.

V and J are TRBV30 and TRBJ2-5, with 12 bases lining up with TRBD2. After removal of 0 bases from V and 4 bases from J, the junction contained 6 bases not matched to a gene. This CDR3 has 16 amino acids. In germline, CDR1 is GTSNPN, CDR2 SVGIG (reference sequence). The DNA for the CDR3 is TGTGCCTGGAGTGTAGGCGCACTAGCGGGGGGAGAGACCCAGTACTTC. This encodes CAWSVGALAGGETQYF.

The chain uses TRBV29-1 and TRBJ1-1, with D tentatively TRBD1 (6 bases). This CDR3 is built from 14 residues. CDR1 is SQVTM, CDR2 ANQGSEA, per germline. V was shortened by 6 bases and J by 8 bases, with 22 bases between the two germline ends. The CDR3 DNA reads TGCAGCGTCAATGCATTAACAGGGAAACGGGAAGCTTTCTTT. Residues: CSVNALTGKREAFF.

The J gene is TRBJ1-2, the V gene TRBV5-6; 7 positions agree with TRBD1. The CDR3 is 13 residues long. Germline CDR1 is SGHDT and CDR2 is YYEEEE. The V and J ends lost 4 bases and 8 bases, in that order; junction bases with no gene match: 8. The CDR3 sequence is CASSRKGARGYTF. Written as DNA, the CDR3 is TGTGCCAGCAGCCGAAAGGGGGCACGGGGCTACACCTTC.

V gene TRBV5-1 combines with J gene TRBJ2-1; 11 positions match TRBD1. The CDR3 consists of 14 residues. With V trimmed by 4 bases and J by 7 bases, 4 bases remained unmatched. Germline V gene data show CDR1 as SGHRS and CDR2 as YFSETQ. The CDR3 DNA sequence: TGCGCCAGCAGCCCGGGACAGGGGGGTAATGAGCAGTTCTTC. Its translation: CASSPGQGGNEQFF.

This chain uses TRBV29-1 with TRBJ1-2; tentatively, D is TRBD1 (5 bases). V was clipped by 4 bases and J by 0 bases, with 12 bases between them. Germline V gene lookup returns CDR1 SQVTM and CDR2 ANQGSEA. The CDR3 consists of 14 residues. The CDR3 reads CSVVSGLPNYGYTF. CDR3 nucleotide sequence: TGCAGCGTTGTATCGGGGCTACCTAACTATGGCTACACCTTC.

This clone was detected once. This chain links TRBV30 with TRBJ2-7; 9 positions agree with TRBD1. The CDR3 sequence is 14 residues long. The trim removed 3 bases at V and 4 bases at J, leaving 7 bases unmatched. Germline CDR1 and CDR2: GTSNPN and SVGIG (reference sequence). The CDR3 DNA reads TGTGCCTGGAGCGACCCGGGACAGGGTTACGAGCAGTACTTC. It codes for CAWSDPGQGYEQYF. Full variable domain (missing parts from reference TRBV30 and TRBJ2-7): SQTIHQWPATLVQPVGSPLSLECTVEGTSNPNLYWYRQAAGRGLQLLFYSVGIGQISSEVPQNLSASRPQDRQFILSSKKLLLSDSGFYLCAWSDPGQGYEQYFGPGTRLTVT.

Points on this clone: This same CDR3 is encoded by further DNA sequences in the sample. The chain uses TRBV30 and TRBJ2-3; 11 nucleotides match TRBD2. The CDR3 spans 14 residues. V was clipped by 3 bases and J by 1 base; unmatched bases: 0. CDR1 is GTSNPN and CDR2 is SVGIG in the germline V gene (reference sequence). CDR3 amino acids: CAWRLAGGTDTQYF. As DNA, the CDR3 is TGTGCCTGGAGACTAGCGGGGGGCACAGATACGCAGTATTTT. The whole variable domain, filled in from reference TRBV30 and TRBJ2-3, reads SQTIHQWPATLVQPVGSPLSLECTVEGTSNPNLYWYRQAAGRGLQLLFYSVGIGQISSEVPQNLSASRPQDRQFILSSKKLLLSDSGFYLCAWRLAGGTDTQYFGPGTRLTVL.

The V and J genes are TRBV29-1 and TRBJ1-2, with a tentative D call TRBD1 (6 bases). The CDR3 consists of 13 residues. V was trimmed by 7 bases and J by 8 bases, leaving 20 bases between them. CDR1 is SQVTM, CDR2 ANQGSEA, per germline. The chain's CDR3 is CSAGFGGAEGYTF. CDR3 DNA: TGCAGCGCGGGATTTGGGGGCGCGGAAGGCTACACCTTC.